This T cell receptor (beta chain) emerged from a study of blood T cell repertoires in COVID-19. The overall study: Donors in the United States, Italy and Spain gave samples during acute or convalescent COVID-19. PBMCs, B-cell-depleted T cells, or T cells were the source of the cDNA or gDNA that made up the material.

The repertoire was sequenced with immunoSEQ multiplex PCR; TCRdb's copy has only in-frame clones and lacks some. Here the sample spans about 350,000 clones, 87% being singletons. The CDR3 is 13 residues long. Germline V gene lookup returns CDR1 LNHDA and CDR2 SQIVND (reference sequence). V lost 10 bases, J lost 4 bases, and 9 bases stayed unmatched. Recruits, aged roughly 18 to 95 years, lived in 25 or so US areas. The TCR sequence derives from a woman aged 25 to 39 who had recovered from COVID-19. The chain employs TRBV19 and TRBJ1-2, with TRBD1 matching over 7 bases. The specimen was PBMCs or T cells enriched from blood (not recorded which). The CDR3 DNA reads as TGTGCCACTGGGGGGACAGAACTCTATGGCTACACCTTC. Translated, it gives CATGGTELYGYTF.